These T cell receptor beta chains were read from a single sample in a study of cytomegalovirus exposure and HLA in healthy donors. The table came from immunoSEQ multiplex PCR; TCRdb's copy has only in-frame clones and leaves some out. The sample comprises some 200,000 clones, over 70% of which are singletons, and 2.2% rests with the top ten. The sequencing input was PBMCs. The receptors shown here come from a woman aged 25 to 39 in good health and CMV-seronegative. The CDR3 runs from the conserved cysteine through the conserved F or W. The order of the fields is J gene, clone size, V gene, D gene, CDR3 DNA, CDR3 protein. A D gene is named only where the DNA matches it firmly. A row's size may be missing; if present it is once, few, many or a size class.

TRBJ2-2 once TRBV7-9 - TGTTCCAGCAGCCTACAGGAATCCGGGGAGCTGTTTTTT CSSSLQESGELFF
TRBJ2-3 - TRBV28 TRBD1 TGTGCCAGCAGAAGCCAGACAGGGGCAGATACGCAGTATTTT CASRSQTGADTQYF
TRBJ2-6 - TRBV7-9 TRBD1 TGTGCCAGCAGCTCTGCCCGGACAGGGGAACGTTCGGGGGCCAACGTCCTGACTTTC CASSSARTGERSGANVLTF
TRBJ1-5 once TRBV7-9 - TGTTCCAGCAGCTTGCTCGGAGAATATAGCAATCAGCCCCAGCATTTT CSSSLLGEYSNQPQHF
TRBJ1-2 - TRBV9 - TGTGCCAGCAGCCCCGGGAGTAACTATGGCTACACCTTC CASSPGSNYGYTF
TRBJ2-5 - TRBV19 TRBD2 TGTGCCAGTAGTATGCCCAGCGGGGGCCAAGAGACCCAGTACTTC CASSMPSGGQETQYF
TRBJ2-2 - TRBV18 - TGTGCCAGCTCACCACTAACAGGGTCGAACACCGGGGAGCTGTTTTTT CASSPLTGSNTGELFF
TRBJ1-2 - TRBV27 TRBD1 TGTGCCAGCAGTTTAATCGGGACAGTTCTCTATGGCTACACCTTC CASSLIGTVLYGYTF
TRBJ1-6 - TRBV18 TRBD1 TGTGCCAGCTCACCCGTAGCCGGGACAGGGTTTCCTATTGATAATTCACCCCTCCACTTT CASSPVAGTGFPIDNSPLHF
TRBJ1-1 - TRBV4-3 - TGCGCCAGCAGCCAAGATAGGCGTCCGGGCACTGAAGCTTTCTTT CASSQDRRPGTEAFF
TRBJ2-1 - TRBV11-2 - TGTGCCAGCAGCTTAGATCTTCCTAGTAACGAGCAGTTCTTC CASSLDLPSNEQFF
TRBJ2-1 - TRBV5-1 - TGCGCCAGCAGCTTGGTCGTAGCTGCAAACAATGAGCAGTTCTTC CASSLVVAANNEQFF
TRBJ2-7 - TRBV6-5 - TGTGCCAGCAGTTTTGACAGCACCTACGAGCAGTACTTC CASSFDSTYEQYF
TRBJ2-1 - TRBV25-1 TRBD2 TGTGCCAGCAGTGAACTAGCGGGGTACAATGAGCAGTTCTTC CASSELAGYNEQFF
TRBJ1-3 - TRBV2 - TGTGCCAGCAGTGATAGGGGGATCCTTACGGGAAACACCATATATTTT CASSDRGILTGNTIYF
TRBJ1-6 few TRBV30 - TGTGCCTGGAGTGCGTGGGCAGGGAATAATTCACCCCTCCACTTT CAWSAWAGNNSPLHF